This T cell receptor (beta chain) was documented in a study of response to subunit inactivated influenza vaccine. TCRdb reanalysed the RT-PCR reads using MiXCR and keeps one entry per CDR3 protein. The data show 710,000 or so distinct CDR3 sequences, 15% to 19% seen once. This clonotype was picked up one time. The V and J ends lost 6 bases and 5 bases respectively, with 16 bases between them. The CDR3 runs to 14 residues. Germline loops: CDR1 SGHAT, CDR2 FQNNGV. This TCR was sampled from a man aged 45-60 years who received an inactivated influenza vaccine. The V call is TRBV11-2, the J call TRBJ2-5; D uncertain. The sequences come from PBMCs from blood, collected less than 13 days after vaccination. The chain's CDR3 is CASSRILVGETQYF. As DNA, the CDR3 is TGTGCCAGCAGTCGAATCCTAGTAGGTGAGACCCAGTACTTC.